These T cell receptor beta chains were read from a single sample in a study of T cells in Graves' hyperthyroidism and ophthalmopathy. TCRdb re-derived calls from the multiplex PCR reads in MiXCR, one entry per CDR3 protein. In the table there are hundreds of thousands of distinct CDR3 sequences, about a sixth of which are singletons. The sample taken for sequencing was blood. All receptors derive from a woman in her thirties or forties with Graves' ophthalmopathy. Both conserved end residues are trimmed from each CDR3. Each record gives: D gene, CDR3 length, J gene, V gene, CDR3 protein. The D gene is left open where the match is weak.

>-|13|TRBJ2-1|TRBV11-3
ASSPRGGGGNEQF
>TRBD2|18|TRBJ2-2|TRBV4-1
ASSQEGGLAGGPSTGELF
>-|14|TRBJ2-7|TRBV28
ASTPGGAGSSYEQY
>-|11|TRBJ2-7|TRBV20-1
SARGRGRQEQY
>TRBD1|14|TRBJ2-2|TRBV5-1
ASSQGTGIPTGELF
>-|10|TRBJ1-2|TRBV10-3
AINTGDYGYT
>-|13|TRBJ2-1|TRBV3-1
ASSPGSGPYNEQF
>TRBD2|12|TRBJ2-3|TRBV24-1
AINRGDNTDTQY
>-|11|TRBJ2-1|TRBV10-2
ASHMAQRHEQF
>-|14|TRBJ2-1|TRBV7-8
ANSAGAPSSYNEQF
>-|13|TRBJ1-3|TRBV27
ASSSNGISGNTIY
>-|11|TRBJ2-3|TRBV6-2/TRBV6-3
ASSDDSTDTQY
>TRBD2|14|TRBJ2-2|TRBV5-1
ASSLVGGRAAGELF
>-|10|TRBJ1-1|TRBV18
ASSSTHTEAF
>-|15|TRBJ1-5|TRBV6-2/TRBV6-3
ASSVGNPITSNQLQH
>TRBD1|18|TRBJ2-2|TRBV20-1
SAKMILGRRHDRVTGELF
>-|13|TRBJ2-3|TRBV6-1
ASRAPLERGDTQY
>-|12|TRBJ1-1|TRBV29-1
SVKPGRVRTEAF
>TRBD2|13|TRBJ2-2|TRBV7-6
ASRSLAGAVGELF
>TRBD1|12|TRBJ2-3|TRBV10-3
AISDRGLTDTQY
>-|10|TRBJ1-3|TRBV20-1
SARTSGNTIY
>-|13|TRBJ1-5|TRBV2
ASATGTSSNQPQH
>TRBD1|11|TRBJ2-7|TRBV20-1
SASRGPDYEQY
>-|15|TRBJ2-1|TRBV12-5
ASGLGPELGSGVEQF
>-|13|TRBJ2-7|TRBV28
ASSLNLQGSDEQY
>-|10|TRBJ2-1|TRBV19
ASSIWDNEQF
>-|14|TRBJ2-4|TRBV6-1
ASSERPTLAKNIQY
>-|15|TRBJ1-1|TRBV3-1
ASSRDTPGAMNTEAF
>TRBD1|15|TRBJ1-2|TRBV5-1
ASSRGTGETGLYGYT
>TRBD2|13|TRBJ2-5|TRBV2
ASSDGLAGDETQY
>-|11|TRBJ1-5|TRBV3-1
ASSHAVNQPQH
>-|13|TRBJ2-7|TRBV5-1
ASSLLGKGSYEQY